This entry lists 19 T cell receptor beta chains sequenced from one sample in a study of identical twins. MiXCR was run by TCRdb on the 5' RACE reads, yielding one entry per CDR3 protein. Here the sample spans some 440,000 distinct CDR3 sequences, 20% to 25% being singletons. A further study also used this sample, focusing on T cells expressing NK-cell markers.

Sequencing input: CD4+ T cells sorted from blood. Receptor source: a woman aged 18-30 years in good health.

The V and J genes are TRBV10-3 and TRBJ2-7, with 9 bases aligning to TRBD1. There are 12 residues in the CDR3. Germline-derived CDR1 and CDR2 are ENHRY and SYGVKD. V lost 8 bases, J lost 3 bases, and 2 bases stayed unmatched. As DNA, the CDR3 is TGTGCCATCGGGACAGGGTTCTACGAGCAGTACTTC. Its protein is CAIGTGFYEQYF.

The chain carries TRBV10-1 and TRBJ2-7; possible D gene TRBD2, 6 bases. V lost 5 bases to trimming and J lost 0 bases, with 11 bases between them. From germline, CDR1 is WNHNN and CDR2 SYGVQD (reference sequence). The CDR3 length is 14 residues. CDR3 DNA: TGCGCCAGCAGTCGGACTACAAACTCCTACGAGCAGTACTTC. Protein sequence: CASSRTTNSYEQYF.

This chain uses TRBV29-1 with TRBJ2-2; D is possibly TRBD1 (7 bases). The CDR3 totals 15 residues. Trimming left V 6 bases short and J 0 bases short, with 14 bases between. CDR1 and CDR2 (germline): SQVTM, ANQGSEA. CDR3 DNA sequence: TGCAGCGTCAAAGGGGGGACAGCGAACACCGGGGAGCTGTTTTTT. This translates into CSVKGGTANTGELFF.

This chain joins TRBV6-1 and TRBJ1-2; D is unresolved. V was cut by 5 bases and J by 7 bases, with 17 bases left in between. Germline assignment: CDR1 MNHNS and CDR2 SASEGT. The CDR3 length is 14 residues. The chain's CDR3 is CASSQIGGRTGYTF. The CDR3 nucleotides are TGTGCCAGCAGTCAAATCGGAGGGAGAACTGGCTACACCTTC.

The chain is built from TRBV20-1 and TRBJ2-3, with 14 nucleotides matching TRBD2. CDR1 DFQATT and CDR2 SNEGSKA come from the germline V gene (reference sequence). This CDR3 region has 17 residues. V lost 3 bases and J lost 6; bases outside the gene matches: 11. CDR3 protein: CSARARWTSGGMDTQYF. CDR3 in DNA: TGCAGTGCTAGGGCCCGCTGGACTAGCGGGGGGATGGATACGCAGTATTTT.

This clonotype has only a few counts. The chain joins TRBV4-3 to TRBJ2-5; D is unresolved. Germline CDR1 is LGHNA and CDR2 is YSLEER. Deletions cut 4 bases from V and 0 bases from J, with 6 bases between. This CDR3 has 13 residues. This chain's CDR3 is CASSPEYQETQYF. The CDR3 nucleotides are TGCGCCAGCAGCCCGGAGTACCAAGAGACCCAGTACTTC.

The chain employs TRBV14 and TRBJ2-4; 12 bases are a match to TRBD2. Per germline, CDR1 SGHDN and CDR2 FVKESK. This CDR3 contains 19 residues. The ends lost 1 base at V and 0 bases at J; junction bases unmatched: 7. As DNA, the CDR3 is TGTGCCAGCAGCCAAGGACTAGCGGGAGTTTCGGGAGCCAAAAACATTCAGTACTTC. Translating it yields CASSQGLAGVSGAKNIQYF.

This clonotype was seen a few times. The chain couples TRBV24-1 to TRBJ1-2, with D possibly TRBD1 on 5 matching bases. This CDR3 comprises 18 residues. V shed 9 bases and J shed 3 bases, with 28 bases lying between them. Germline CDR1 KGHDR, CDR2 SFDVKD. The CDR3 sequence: CATWTRQTRRPSDYGYTF. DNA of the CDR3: TGTGCCACCTGGACAAGACAAACCCGCAGACCATCTGACTATGGCTACACCTTC.

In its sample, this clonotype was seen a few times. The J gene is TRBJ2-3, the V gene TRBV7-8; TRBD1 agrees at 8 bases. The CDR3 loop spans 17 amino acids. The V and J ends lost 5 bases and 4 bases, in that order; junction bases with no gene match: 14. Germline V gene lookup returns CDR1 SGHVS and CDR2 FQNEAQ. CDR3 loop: CASSTRRVRGLADTQYF. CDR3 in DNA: TGTGCCAGCAGCACTAGGAGGGTCAGGGGGCTTGCAGATACGCAGTATTTT.

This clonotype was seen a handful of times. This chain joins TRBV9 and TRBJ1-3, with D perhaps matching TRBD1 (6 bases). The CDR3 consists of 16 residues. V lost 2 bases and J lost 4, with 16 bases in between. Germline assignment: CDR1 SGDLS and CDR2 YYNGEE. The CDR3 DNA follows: TGTGCCAGCAGCGTTGCGTTCGGGGGCGCAGGAAACACCATATATTTT. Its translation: CASSVAFGGAGNTIYF.

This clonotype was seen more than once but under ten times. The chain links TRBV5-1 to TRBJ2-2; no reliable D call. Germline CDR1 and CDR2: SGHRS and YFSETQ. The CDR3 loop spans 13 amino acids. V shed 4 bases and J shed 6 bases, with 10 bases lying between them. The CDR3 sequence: CASSLNPPGELFF. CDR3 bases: TGCGCCAGCAGCCTCAATCCCCCCGGGGAGCTGTTTTTT.

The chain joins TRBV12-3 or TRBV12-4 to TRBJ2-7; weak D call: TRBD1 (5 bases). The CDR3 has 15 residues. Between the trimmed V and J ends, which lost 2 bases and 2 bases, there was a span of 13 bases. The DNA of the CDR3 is TGTGCCAGCAGTTTAAGTGGGCCAGGGACCTACGAGCAGTACTTC. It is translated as CASSLSGPGTYEQYF.

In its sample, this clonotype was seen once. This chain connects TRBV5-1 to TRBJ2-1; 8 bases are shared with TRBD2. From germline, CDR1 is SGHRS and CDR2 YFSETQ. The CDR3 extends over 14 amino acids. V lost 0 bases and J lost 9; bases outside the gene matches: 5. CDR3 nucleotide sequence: TGCGCCAGCAGCTTGGTCGGGGGGGCTGGTGAGCAGTTCTTC. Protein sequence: CASSLVGGAGEQFF.

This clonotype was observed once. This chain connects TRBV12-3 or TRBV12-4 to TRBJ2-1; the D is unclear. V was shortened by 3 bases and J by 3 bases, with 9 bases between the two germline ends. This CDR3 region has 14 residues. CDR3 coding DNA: TGTGCCAGCAGTTTGCCGGCCATCTACAATGAGCAGTTCTTC. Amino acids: CASSLPAIYNEQFF.

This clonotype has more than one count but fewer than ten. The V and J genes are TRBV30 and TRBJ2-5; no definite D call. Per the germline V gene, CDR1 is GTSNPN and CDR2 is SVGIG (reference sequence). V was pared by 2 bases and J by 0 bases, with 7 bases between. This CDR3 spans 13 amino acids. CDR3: CAWSTGNQETQYF. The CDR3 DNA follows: TGTGCCTGGAGTACCGGTAACCAAGAGACCCAGTACTTC.

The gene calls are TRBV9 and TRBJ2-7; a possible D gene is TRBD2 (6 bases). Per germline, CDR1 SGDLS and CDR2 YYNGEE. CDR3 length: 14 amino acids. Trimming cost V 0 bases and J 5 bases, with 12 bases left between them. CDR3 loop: CASSVVGTSHEQYF. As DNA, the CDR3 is TGTGCCAGCAGCGTAGTGGGTACTAGCCACGAGCAGTACTTC.

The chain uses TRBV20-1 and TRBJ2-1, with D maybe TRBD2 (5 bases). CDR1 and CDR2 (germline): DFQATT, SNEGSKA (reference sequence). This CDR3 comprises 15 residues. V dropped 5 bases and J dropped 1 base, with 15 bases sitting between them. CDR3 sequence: CSAGPQRGSYNEQFF. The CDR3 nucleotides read TGCAGTGCTGGTCCTCAACGGGGTTCCTACAATGAGCAGTTCTTC.

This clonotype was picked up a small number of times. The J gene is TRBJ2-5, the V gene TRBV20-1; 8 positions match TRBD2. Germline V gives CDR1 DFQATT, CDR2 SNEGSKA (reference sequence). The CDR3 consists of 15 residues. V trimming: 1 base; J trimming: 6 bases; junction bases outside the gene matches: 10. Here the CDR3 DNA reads TGCAGTGCTAGAGTGGCGGGAGGATCTTTAAAGACCCAGTACTTC. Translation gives CSARVAGGSLKTQYF.

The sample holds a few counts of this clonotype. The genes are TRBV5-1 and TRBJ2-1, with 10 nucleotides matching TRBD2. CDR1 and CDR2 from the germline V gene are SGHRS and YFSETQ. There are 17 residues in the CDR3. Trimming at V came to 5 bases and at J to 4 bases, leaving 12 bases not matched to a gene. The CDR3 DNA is TGCGCCAGCAGTCCGGGCTGGCTAGCGGGAGCATACAATGAGCAGTTCTTC. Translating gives CASSPGWLAGAYNEQFF. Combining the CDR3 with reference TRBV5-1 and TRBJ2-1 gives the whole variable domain KAGVTQTPRYLIKTRGQQVTLSCSPISGHRSVSWYQQTPGQGLQFLFEYFSETQRNKGNFPGRFSGRQFSNSRSEMNVSTLELGDSALYLCASSPGWLAGAYNEQFFGPGTRLTVL.